The 20 T cell receptor beta chains in this list originate from one sample, sequenced in a study of T cells after yellow fever vaccination. TCRdb ran MiXCR on the 5' RACE reads and lists one entry per CDR3 protein. The sample includes under 150,000 distinct CDR3 sequences, over 7% of them seen just once. This specimen consisted of CD4+ T cells sorted from PBMCs, obtained 5 days after the yellow fever booster vaccination. These receptors came from a man aged 25-40 years who received the YFV17D yellow fever vaccine.

This clonotype came up many times. This chain connects TRBV15 to TRBJ2-3; 7 bases align to TRBD2. In germline, CDR1 is LNHNV, CDR2 YYDKDF (reference sequence). V was pared by 3 bases and J by 1 base, with 4 bases of the junction left unmatched. The CDR3 has 15 residues. The CDR3 spells CATSSSSGRTDTQYF. In nucleotides, the CDR3 is TGTGCCACCAGCAGTTCTAGCGGACGCACAGATACGCAGTATTTT.

In its sample, this clonotype was seen many times. This rearrangement joins TRBV20-1 to TRBJ1-2, with a weak D call TRBD1 (6 bases). Germline assignment: CDR1 DFQATT and CDR2 SNEGSKA (reference sequence). The CDR3 covers 14 residues. The V and J ends lost 4 bases and 4 bases respectively, with 16 bases between them. The CDR3 loop reads CSATGQGRSYGYTF. The CDR3, as DNA: TGCAGTGCTACGGGCCAGGGGCGCAGCTATGGCTACACCTTC.

The chain couples TRBV5-1 to TRBJ2-5; 10 nucleotides line up with TRBD1. V was pared by 0 bases and J by 5 bases, with 4 bases of the junction left unmatched. The CDR3 contains 15 residues. Germline V gives CDR1 SGHRS, CDR2 YFSETQ. CDR3 DNA sequence: TGCGCCAGCAGCTTGGGGACAGGGGGAGAGGAGACCCAGTACTTC. It encodes CASSLGTGGEETQYF. Supplemented by reference TRBV5-1 and TRBJ2-5, the full variable domain reads KAGVTQTPRYLIKTRGQQVTLSCSPISGHRSVSWYQQTPGQGLQFLFEYFSETQRNKGNFPGRFSGRQFSNSRSEMNVSTLELGDSALYLCASSLGTGGEETQYFGPGTRLLVL.

About this clonotype: It may be a read error: a sequence one base away is much more abundant. The V and J genes are TRBV30 and TRBJ2-1; the match to TRBD2 covers 10 bases. CDR3 length: 16 amino acids. Per germline, CDR1 GTSNPN and CDR2 SVGIG (reference sequence). The CDR3 sequence is CAWSYPLAGVDNEQLF. In DNA form, the CDR3 reads TGTGCCTGGAGTTACCCGCTAGCGGGAGTAGACAATGAGCAGCTCTTC.

In regard to this clonotype: A much larger clone differs by one base, so this may be a read error. The chain has TRBV6-5 and TRBJ2-1, with D possibly being TRBD2 (6 bases). This CDR3 contains 17 residues. The germline V gene has CDR1 MNHEY and CDR2 SVGAGI. As DNA, the CDR3 is TGTGGCAGCAGTTACTCGTACGTGGGAGGTCGGCACAATGAGCAGTTCTTC. It codes for CGSSYSYVGGRHNEQFF.

In its sample, this clonotype was seen many times. V and J are TRBV9 and TRBJ2-7, with 7 bases fitting TRBD2. Trimming removed 0 bases from V and 3 bases from J; junction bases left unmatched: 6. The germline V gene encodes CDR1 SGDLS and CDR2 YYNGEE. The CDR3 sequence is 15 residues long. CDR3 region: CASSVGGREGYEQYF. CDR3 bases: TGTGCCAGCAGCGTAGGCGGGAGAGAAGGCTACGAGCAGTACTTC.

Ten or more counts support this clonotype. The rearrangement links TRBV7-8 to TRBJ1-2; D uncertain. Germline V gene lookup returns CDR1 SGHVS and CDR2 FQNEAQ. This CDR3 comprises 14 residues. V lost 1 base, J lost 11 bases, and 17 bases lay in between. The CDR3 DNA follows: TGTGCCAGCAGCTTAGGAGCGCCTCCAATGAGATACACCTTC. Amino acid sequence: CASSLGAPPMRYTF.

This chain joins TRBV2 and TRBJ2-1; 7 positions match TRBD2. Germline V lookup: CDR1 SNHLY, CDR2 FYNNEI. V was clipped by 8 bases and J by 1 base; unmatched bases: 17. The CDR3 has 18 amino acids. CDR3 DNA sequence: TGTGCCAGCTGCCCCGCCCGAACGCCTAGCGGATCCTACAATGAGCAGTTCTTC. It specifies CASCPARTPSGSYNEQFF.

The chain links TRBV5-1 to TRBJ2-7; TRBD1 aligns across 8 bases. The CDR3 length is 14 residues. The germline CDR1 and CDR2 sequences are SGHRS and YFSETQ. V trimming: 6 bases; J trimming: 7 bases; junction bases outside the gene matches: 12. The CDR3 loop reads CASTLDRGSGEQYF. DNA of the CDR3: TGCGCCAGCACCCTTGACAGGGGATCTGGTGAGCAGTACTTC.

This clonotype was recorded many times. This chain's CDR3 is CASSLDSNLGTSGRIGQETQYF. The CDR3 region has the DNA TGTGCCAGCAGCCTAGACTCCAACCTCGGGACTAGCGGGAGAATAGGGCAAGAGACCCAGTACTTC. The chain uses TRBV4-2 and TRBJ2-5; 14 bases line up with TRBD2. Trimming removed 4 bases from V and 2 bases from J; junction bases left unmatched: 21. The CDR3 sequence is 22 residues long. CDR1 LGHNA and CDR2 YNFKEQ come from the germline V gene.

This clonotype was counted many times. CDR3 DNA: TGCAGTGCTAGAGATATAGGGCATGAGCAGTTCTTC. Amino acid sequence: CSARDIGHEQFF. The V and J genes are TRBV20-1 and TRBJ2-1; D is unresolved. The CDR3 totals 12 residues. The germline V gene encodes CDR1 DFQATT and CDR2 SNEGSKA (reference sequence). V gave up 0 bases and J gave up 8 bases, with 8 bases separating them.

This clonotype was found many times. This chain links TRBV5-5 with TRBJ1-4, with no clear D. The CDR3 length is 12 residues. Trimming cost V 1 base and J 8 bases, with 6 bases left between them. The germline V gene has CDR1 SGHKS and CDR2 YYEKEE (reference sequence). CDR3 region: CASSLSHEKLFF. The CDR3 bases are TGTGCCAGCAGCTTGAGCCACGAAAAACTGTTTTTT.

At least ten counts were recorded for this clonotype. The chain joins TRBV7-9 to TRBJ2-4, with D tentatively TRBD1 (5 bases). V lost 1 base and J lost 4, with 8 bases in between. The CDR3 length is 14 residues. Germline V gene data show CDR1 as SEHNR and CDR2 as FQNEAQ (reference sequence). The CDR3 is CASSLGGTKNIQYF. Here the CDR3 DNA reads TGTGCCAGCAGCTTAGGGGGCACAAAAAACATTCAGTACTTC.

This clonotype was detected ten times or more. The chain is built from TRBV4-3 and TRBJ2-1, with D possibly matching TRBD2 (5 bases). Trimming stripped 1 base from V and 5 bases from J, with 9 bases between. The CDR3 is 14 amino acids. Germline CDR1 is LGHNA and CDR2 is YSLEER. The CDR3 here is CASSQGLKNNEQFF. The CDR3 bases are TGCGCCAGCAGCCAAGGACTAAAGAACAATGAGCAGTTCTTC.

There are many counts of this clonotype. This sequence joins TRBV20-1 and TRBJ2-1, with TRBD2 matching over 9 bases. The length of the CDR3 is 14 residues. The V gene end was trimmed by 7 bases and the J gene end by 7 bases; junction bases not matched to a gene: 11. Germline V gene sequence: CDR1 DFQATT, CDR2 SNEGSKA (reference sequence). The CDR3: CSGKAGGGGNEQFF. The CDR3, as DNA: TGCAGTGGTAAAGCGGGAGGAGGGGGAAATGAGCAGTTCTTC.

This clonotype was seen at least ten times. The V call is TRBV7-9, the J call TRBJ2-1; 7 bases are a match to TRBD2. CDR3 length equals 17 residues. V shed 4 bases, J shed 3 bases, and the junction held 12 bases outside the gene matches. CDR1 and CDR2 (germline): SEHNR, FQNEAQ (reference sequence). This CDR3 is CASSSPGLPGGYNEQFF. CDR3 DNA: TGTGCCAGCAGCTCCCCTGGACTACCGGGAGGCTACAATGAGCAGTTCTTC.

This clonotype was counted at least ten times. The CDR3 DNA sequence: TGCGCCAGCAGCTTCGCAGGGGCCTCCGAGCAGTACTTC. As protein: CASSFAGASEQYF. The gene calls are TRBV5-1 and TRBJ2-7, with D possibly matching TRBD1 (6 bases). Germline V CDR1 and CDR2: SGHRS, YFSETQ. The CDR3 spans 13 residues. V gave up 2 bases and J gave up 6 bases, with 12 bases separating them.

V usage is TRBV27 and J usage is TRBJ1-2; TRBD1 is a possible D gene (5 bases). The CDR3 spans 14 residues. Germline V gene lookup returns CDR1 MNHEY and CDR2 SMNVEV (reference sequence). V lost 6 bases and J 4 bases, leaving 15 bases between the germline ends. CDR3 sequence reads: CASRQGSISYGYTF. The CDR3 region has the DNA TGTGCCAGCAGGCAGGGCTCTATAAGCTATGGCTACACCTTC.

This clonotype was seen repeatedly, ten times or more. The genes are TRBV7-2 and TRBJ2-7, with 7 bases aligning to TRBD2. With V trimmed by 6 bases and J by 3 bases, 8 bases remained unmatched. The germline V gene encodes CDR1 SGHTA and CDR2 FQGNSA. The CDR3 loop spans 14 amino acids. The DNA of the CDR3 is TGTGCCAGCAGACGACGGGAGGATCTCTACGAGCAGTACTTC. It specifies CASRRREDLYEQYF.

This clonotype has a handful of counts. This chain joins TRBV20-1 and TRBJ2-1; D is tentatively TRBD1 or TRBD2 (5 bases each). V lost 6 bases, J lost 4 bases, and 13 bases lay in between. Germline CDR1 is DFQATT and CDR2 is SNEGSKA (reference sequence). The CDR3 has 13 residues. DNA for the CDR3: TGCAGTGCCCTCCGAGGGGCGTACAATGAGCAGTTCTTC. Its translation: CSALRGAYNEQFF.